Detailed here is one TCR beta chain. The data were taken from a study of blood T cell repertoires in COVID-19. The CDR3 spans 13 residues. V lost 6 bases and J lost 3; bases outside the gene matches: 5. Germline CDR1 and CDR2: SQVTM and ANQGSEA. Repertoires were generated with immunoSEQ multiplex PCR, while TCRdb's copy carries only in-frame clones and drops some. The sample yields around 190,000 clones, 84% seen once. The sequence derives from a human donor in a cohort sampled during active COVID-19. This chain connects TRBV29-1 to TRBJ2-1; 7 positions agree with TRBD1. Sequencing input: peripheral blood. Here the CDR3 reads CSVGQLDYNEQFF. CDR3 DNA sequence: TGCAGCGTGGGACAGTTGGACTACAATGAGCAGTTCTTC.